This T cell receptor beta chain stems from a study of T-cell reconstitution after alpha-beta-depleted transplantation in children. Unique molecular identifiers were used in preparing the TCRbeta library. TCRdb called the PCR reads again in MiXCR, with one record for every CDR3 protein. Of fewer than 550,000 distinct CDR3 sequences listed, under 20% are singletons. The CDR3 is made up of 14 amino acids. Trimming stripped 5 bases from V and 5 bases from J, with 14 bases between. In germline, CDR1 is SEHNR, CDR2 FQNEAQ (reference sequence). The chain links TRBV7-9 to TRBJ2-3; D might be TRBD1 or TRBD2, each matching 5 bases. This clonotype was obtained from a boy in the first two years of life who had a stem cell transplant for Wiskott-Aldrich syndrome, so the T cells may come from the graft donor. Sequencing used PBMCs, mostly from graft donor cells, obtained 360 days after TCRalphabeta/CD19-depleted stem cell transplant. CDR3 protein: CASSPGTHEDTQYF. The CDR3 DNA sequence: TGTGCCAGCAGCCCCGGGACCCACGAAGATACGCAGTATTTT.